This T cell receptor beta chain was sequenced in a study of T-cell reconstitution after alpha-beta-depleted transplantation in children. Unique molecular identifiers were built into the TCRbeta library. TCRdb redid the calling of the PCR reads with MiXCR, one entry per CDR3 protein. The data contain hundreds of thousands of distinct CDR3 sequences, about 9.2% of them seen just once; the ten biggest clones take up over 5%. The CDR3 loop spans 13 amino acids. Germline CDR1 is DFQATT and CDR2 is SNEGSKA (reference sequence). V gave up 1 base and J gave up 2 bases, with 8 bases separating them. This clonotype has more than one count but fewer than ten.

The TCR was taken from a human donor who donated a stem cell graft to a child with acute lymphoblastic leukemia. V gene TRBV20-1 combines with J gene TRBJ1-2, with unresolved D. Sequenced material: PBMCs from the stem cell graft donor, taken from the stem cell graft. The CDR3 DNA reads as TGCAGTGCTAGAGCAACTGCGAACTATGGCTACACCTTC. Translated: CSARATANYGYTF.